A selection of T cell receptor beta chains follows, all from one sample in a study of shared clonotypes between healthy human individuals. Generated by immunoSEQ multiplex PCR, the TCRdb table keeps only in-frame clones and is missing some. This table holds roughly 490,000 clones, about 79% found once. Material for sequencing was PBMCs. These TCRs come from a woman aged 40 to 50 in good health. Some clones in this sample may be carry-over from other donors' samples. The CDR3 runs from the conserved cysteine through the conserved F or W. A D gene is named only where the DNA matches it firmly. For some rows the clone size is stated as once, few or many, or as a class when expanded; others skip it.

clone_size	v_call	j_call	d_call	cdr3_aa
-	TRBV5-1	TRBJ2-5	TRBD2	CASSTVGGGPETQYF
-	TRBV20-1	TRBJ1-1	TRBD1	CSASGQGAAFF
-	TRBV6-1	TRBJ1-3	-	CASSVRAGNTIYF
-	TRBV7-9	TRBJ2-7	-	CASSPPGQLPMEQYF
-	TRBV5-1	TRBJ2-2	-	CASSLGGTPNTGELFF
-	TRBV6-1	TRBJ2-5	-	CASTGLRGQETQYF
-	TRBV10-3	TRBJ2-5	-	CAISVGGREPKETQYF
-	TRBV2	-	TRBD2	CASSIAGGQYEQYF
-	TRBV29-1	TRBJ1-4	TRBD1	CSARQGSEKLFF
-	TRBV7-6	TRBJ2-7	TRBD2	CASGSGGGIFLSEQYF
-	TRBV29-1	TRBJ2-3	TRBD2	CSVAASGKPQYF
few	TRBV11-3	TRBJ2-2	TRBD2	CASSENSAGVYTGELFF
-	TRBV5-4	TRBJ1-1	TRBD1	CASSPGQGFTLNTEAFF
once	TRBV11-1	TRBJ2-1	TRBD2	CASSLNLAGVAYNEQFF
-	TRBV6-5	TRBJ1-2	-	CAIKSAGGGNYGYTF
-	TRBV2	TRBJ2-7	-	CASKQGRGEQYF
few	TRBV27	TRBJ2-2	-	CASSSQGNTGELFF
-	TRBV10-3	TRBJ2-7	TRBD2	CAIGLAAYEQYF
-	TRBV5-1	TRBJ2-7	TRBD2	CASSSNPSGGSYEQYF
-	TRBV6-4	TRBJ2-3	-	CASSDGSADTQYF
-	TRBV5-1	TRBJ2-2	TRBD2	CASSLRLAGNTGELFF
-	TRBV7-2	TRBJ2-7	TRBD1	CASSLPRRDRVHEQYF
-	TRBV29-1	TRBJ1-1	-	CSVEGKRETEAFF
few	TRBV28	TRBJ1-4	TRBD1	CASRMTGVGEKLFF
-	TRBV7-9	TRBJ2-1	-	CASSTLYEQFF
-	TRBV28	TRBJ2-2	-	CASSAVGPGELFF
-	TRBV7-6	TRBJ2-2	TRBD2	CASRGLANTGELFF
once	TRBV7-3	TRBJ2-5	TRBD2	CASSLGGTSYGTSGFQETQYF
-	TRBV19	TRBJ2-1	TRBD2	CASSIRAGAYNEQFF
-	TRBV14	TRBJ2-1	TRBD1	CASRPGQGTHEQFF
few	TRBV27	TRBJ2-5	-	CASSDRSGETQYF
-	TRBV30	TRBJ1-2	-	CAWSKGTLNYGYTF
-	TRBV7-3	TRBJ2-5	-	CASSLTGGGAYQETQYF
-	TRBV9	TRBJ2-7	TRBD2	CASSVGSGTSSYEQYF
once	TRBV13	TRBJ2-3	-	CASSLVGRTDTQYF
-	TRBV19	TRBJ1-1	TRBD1	CASSWDRNTEAFF
-	TRBV6-6	TRBJ2-7	-	CASSLPSGYEQYF
few	TRBV5-1	TRBJ2-3	TRBD2	CASSLTSGSTDTQYF
-	TRBV28	TRBJ1-2	-	CACQGANYGYTF
-	TRBV19	TRBJ1-5	TRBD1	CASSIARDRNQPQHF
-	TRBV10-3	TRBJ1-1	-	CAIRTNWGGPTEAFF
-	TRBV5-4	TRBJ2-3	TRBD2	CASSLAGTSIVATQYF
-	TRBV20-1	TRBJ2-5	-	CSATNQETQYF
-	TRBV5-1	TRBJ2-7	-	CASSLRGAEQYF
-	TRBV28	TRBJ1-2	TRBD1	CASQTGARYGYTF
-	TRBV6-1	TRBJ1-5	-	CASSELWDSNQPQHF
-	TRBV28	TRBJ2-7	-	CASRGHGAYEQYF
-	TRBV21-1	TRBJ2-7	-	CASSKEINSDYEQYF
-	TRBV19	TRBJ2-1	-	CASTSTPFTYNEQFF
-	TRBV5-6	TRBJ2-6	-	CASSLDPSQDSGANVLTF
-	TRBV28	TRBJ2-7	TRBD2	CASTMGGYEQYF
hyperexpanded	TRBV7-8	TRBJ2-7	-	CASSFLRYSPYEQYF
once	TRBV7-9	TRBJ1-2	-	CASTPGELNYGYTF
many	TRBV5-1	TRBJ2-3	-	CASSLAGRTITDTQYF
-	TRBV28	TRBJ2-1	-	CASSPTGERDEQFF
-	TRBV5-1	TRBJ2-1	-	CASSLEGEQFF
-	TRBV5-5	TRBJ1-1	-	CASQTGNTEAFF